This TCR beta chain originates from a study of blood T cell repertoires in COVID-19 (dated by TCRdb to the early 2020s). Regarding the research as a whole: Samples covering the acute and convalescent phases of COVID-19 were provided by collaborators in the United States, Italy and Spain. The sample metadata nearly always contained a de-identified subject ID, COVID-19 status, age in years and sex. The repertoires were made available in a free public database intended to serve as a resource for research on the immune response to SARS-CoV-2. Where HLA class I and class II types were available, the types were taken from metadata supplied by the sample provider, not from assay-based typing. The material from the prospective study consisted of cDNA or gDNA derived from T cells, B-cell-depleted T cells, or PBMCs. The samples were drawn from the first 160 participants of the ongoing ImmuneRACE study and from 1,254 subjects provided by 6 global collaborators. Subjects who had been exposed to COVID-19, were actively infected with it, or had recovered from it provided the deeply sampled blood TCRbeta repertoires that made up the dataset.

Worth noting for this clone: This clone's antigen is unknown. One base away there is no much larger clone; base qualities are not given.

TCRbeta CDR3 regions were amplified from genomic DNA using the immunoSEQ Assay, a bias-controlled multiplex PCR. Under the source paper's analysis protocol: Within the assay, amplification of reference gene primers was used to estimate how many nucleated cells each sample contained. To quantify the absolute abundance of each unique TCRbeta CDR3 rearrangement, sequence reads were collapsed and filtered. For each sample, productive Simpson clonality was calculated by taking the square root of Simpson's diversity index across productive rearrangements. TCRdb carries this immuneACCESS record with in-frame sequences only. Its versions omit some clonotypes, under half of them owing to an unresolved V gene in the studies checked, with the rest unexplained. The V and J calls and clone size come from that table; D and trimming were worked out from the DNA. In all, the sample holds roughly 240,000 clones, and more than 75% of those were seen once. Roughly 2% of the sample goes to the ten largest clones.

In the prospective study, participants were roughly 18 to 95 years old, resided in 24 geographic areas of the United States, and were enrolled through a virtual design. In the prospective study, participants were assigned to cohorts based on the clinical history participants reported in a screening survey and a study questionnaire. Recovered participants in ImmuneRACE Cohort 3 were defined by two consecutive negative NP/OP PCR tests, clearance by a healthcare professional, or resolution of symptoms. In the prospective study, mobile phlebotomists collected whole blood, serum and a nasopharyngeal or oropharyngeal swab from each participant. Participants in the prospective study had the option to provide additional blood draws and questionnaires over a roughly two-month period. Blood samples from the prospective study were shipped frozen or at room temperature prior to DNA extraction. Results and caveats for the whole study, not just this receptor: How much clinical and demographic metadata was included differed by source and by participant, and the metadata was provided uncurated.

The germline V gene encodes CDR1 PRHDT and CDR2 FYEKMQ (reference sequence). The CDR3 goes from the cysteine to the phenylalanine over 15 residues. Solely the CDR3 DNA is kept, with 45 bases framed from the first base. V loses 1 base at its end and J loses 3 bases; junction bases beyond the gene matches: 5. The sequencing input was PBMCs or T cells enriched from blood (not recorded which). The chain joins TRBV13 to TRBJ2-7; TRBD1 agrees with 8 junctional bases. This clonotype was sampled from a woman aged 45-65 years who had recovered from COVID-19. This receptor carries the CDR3 CASSLAPGQDYEQYF. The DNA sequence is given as TGTGCCAGCAGCTTAGCGCCGGGACAGGACTACGAGCAGTACTTC.